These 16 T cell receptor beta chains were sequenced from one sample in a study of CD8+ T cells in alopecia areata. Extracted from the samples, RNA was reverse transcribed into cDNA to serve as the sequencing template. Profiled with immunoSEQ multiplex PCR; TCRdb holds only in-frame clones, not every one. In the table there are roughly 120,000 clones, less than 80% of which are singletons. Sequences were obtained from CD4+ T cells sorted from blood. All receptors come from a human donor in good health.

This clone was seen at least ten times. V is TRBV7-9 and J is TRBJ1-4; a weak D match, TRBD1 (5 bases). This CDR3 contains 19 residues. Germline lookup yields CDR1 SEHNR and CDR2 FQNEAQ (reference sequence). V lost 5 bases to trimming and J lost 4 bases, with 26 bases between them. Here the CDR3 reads CASSLGRLRGPPLNEKLFF. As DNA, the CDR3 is TGTGCCAGCAGCCTGGGACGATTGAGGGGCCCGCCTCTTAATGAAAAACTGTTTTTT.

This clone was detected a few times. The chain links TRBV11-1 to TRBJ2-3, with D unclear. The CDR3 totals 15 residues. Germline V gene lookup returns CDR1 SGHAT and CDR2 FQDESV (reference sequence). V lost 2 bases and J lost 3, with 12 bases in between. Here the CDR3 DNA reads TGTGCCAGCAGCTTACTCCCCGAAGGGACAGATACGCAGTATTTT. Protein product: CASSLLPEGTDTQYF.

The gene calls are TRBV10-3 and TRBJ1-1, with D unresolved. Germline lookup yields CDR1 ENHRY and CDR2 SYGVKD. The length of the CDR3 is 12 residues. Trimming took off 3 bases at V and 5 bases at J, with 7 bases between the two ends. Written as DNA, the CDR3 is TGTGCCATCAGTGAAAGAGGGACTGAAGCTTTCTTT. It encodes CAISERGTEAFF.

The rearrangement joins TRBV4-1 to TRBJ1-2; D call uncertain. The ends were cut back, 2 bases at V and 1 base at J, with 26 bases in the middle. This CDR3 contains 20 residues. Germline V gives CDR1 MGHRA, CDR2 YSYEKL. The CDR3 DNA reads TGCGCCAGCAGCCAACCTGACAAGAACCTCACCATGGGCATTAACTATGGCTACACCTTC. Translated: CASSQPDKNLTMGINYGYTF.

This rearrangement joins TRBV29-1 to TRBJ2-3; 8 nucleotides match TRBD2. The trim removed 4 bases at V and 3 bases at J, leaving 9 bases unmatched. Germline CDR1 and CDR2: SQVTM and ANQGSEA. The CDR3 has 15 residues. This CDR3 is CSVGTERGPTDTQYF. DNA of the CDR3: TGCAGCGTTGGAACCGAGCGGGGGCCTACAGATACGCAGTATTTT.

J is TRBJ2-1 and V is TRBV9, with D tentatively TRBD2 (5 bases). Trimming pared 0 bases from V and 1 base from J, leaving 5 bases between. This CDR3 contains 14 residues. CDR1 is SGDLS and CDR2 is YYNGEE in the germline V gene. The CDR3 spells CASSVGTSYNEQFF. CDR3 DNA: TGTGCCAGCAGCGTAGGGACTTCCTACAATGAGCAGTTCTTC.

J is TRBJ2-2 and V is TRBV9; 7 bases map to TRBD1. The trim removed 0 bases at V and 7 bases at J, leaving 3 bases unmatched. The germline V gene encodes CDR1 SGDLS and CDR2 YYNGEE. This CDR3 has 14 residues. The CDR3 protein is CASSVVPGGGELFF. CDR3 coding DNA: TGTGCCAGCAGCGTAGTCCCAGGGGGCGGGGAGCTGTTTTTT. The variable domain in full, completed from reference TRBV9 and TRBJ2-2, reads DSGVTQTPKHLITATGQRVTLRCSPRSGDLSVYWYQQSLDQGLQFLIQYYNGEERAKGNILERFSAQQFPDLHSELNLSSLELGDSALYFCASSVVPGGGELFFGEGSRLTVL.

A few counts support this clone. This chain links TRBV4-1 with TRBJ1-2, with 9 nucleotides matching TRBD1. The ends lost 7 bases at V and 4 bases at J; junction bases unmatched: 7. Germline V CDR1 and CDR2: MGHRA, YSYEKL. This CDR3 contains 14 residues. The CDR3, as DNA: TGCGCCAGCAACCTTGGGACAGGGACCTATGGCTACACCTTC. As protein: CASNLGTGTYGYTF.

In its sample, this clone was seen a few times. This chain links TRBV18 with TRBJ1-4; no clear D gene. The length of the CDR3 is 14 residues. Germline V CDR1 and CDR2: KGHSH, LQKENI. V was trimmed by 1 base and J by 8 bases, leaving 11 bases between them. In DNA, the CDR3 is TGTGCCAGCTCACCACGACGGGGTGGGGAAAAACTGTTTTTT. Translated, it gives CASSPRRGGEKLFF.

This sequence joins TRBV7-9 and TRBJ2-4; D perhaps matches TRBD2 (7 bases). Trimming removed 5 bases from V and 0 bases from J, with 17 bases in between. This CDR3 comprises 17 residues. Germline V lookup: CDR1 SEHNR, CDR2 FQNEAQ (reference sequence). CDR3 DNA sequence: TGTGCCAGCAGCCCAGCGGGACAAAGACTAGCCAAAAACATTCAGTACTTC. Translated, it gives CASSPAGQRLAKNIQYF.

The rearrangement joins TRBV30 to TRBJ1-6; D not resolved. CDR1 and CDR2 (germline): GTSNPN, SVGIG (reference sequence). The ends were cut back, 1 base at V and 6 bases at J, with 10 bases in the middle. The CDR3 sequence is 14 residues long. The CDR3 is CAWSAGRTNSPLHF. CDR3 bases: TGTGCCTGGAGTGCGGGCAGGACTAATTCACCCCTCCACTTT.

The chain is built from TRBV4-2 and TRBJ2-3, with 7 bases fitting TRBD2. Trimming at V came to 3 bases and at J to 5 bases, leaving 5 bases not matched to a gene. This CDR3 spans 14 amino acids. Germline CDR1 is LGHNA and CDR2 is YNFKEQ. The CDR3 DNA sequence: TGTGCCAGCAGCCAGCCGGGGGGAAGAGATACGCAGTATTTT. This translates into CASSQPGGRDTQYF.

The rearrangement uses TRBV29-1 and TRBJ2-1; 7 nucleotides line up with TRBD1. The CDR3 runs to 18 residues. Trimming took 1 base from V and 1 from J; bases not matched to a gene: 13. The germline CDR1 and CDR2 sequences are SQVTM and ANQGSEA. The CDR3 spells CSVEGQGAAFRSYNEQFF. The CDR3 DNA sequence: TGCAGCGTTGAAGGACAGGGAGCGGCATTTCGGTCCTACAATGAGCAGTTCTTC.

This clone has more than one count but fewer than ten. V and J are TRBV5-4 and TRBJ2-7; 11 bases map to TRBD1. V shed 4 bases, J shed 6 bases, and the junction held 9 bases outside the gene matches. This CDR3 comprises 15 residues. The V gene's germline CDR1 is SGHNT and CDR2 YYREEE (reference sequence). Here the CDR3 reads CASSPGTGGSGEQYF. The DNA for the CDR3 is TGTGCCAGCAGCCCCGGGACAGGGGGTTCCGGCGAGCAGTACTTC.

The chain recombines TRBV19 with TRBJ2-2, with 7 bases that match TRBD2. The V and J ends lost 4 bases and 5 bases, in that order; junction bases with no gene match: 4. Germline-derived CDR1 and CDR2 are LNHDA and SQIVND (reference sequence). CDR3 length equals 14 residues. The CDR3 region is CASSTPGRTGELFF. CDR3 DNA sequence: TGTGCCAGTAGTACCCCCGGGAGGACCGGGGAGCTGTTTTTT.

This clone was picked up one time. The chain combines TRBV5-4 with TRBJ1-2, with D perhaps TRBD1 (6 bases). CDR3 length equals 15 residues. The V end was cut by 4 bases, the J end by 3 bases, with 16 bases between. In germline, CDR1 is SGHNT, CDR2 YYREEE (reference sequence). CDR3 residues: CASSATGRTHYGYTF. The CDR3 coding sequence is TGTGCCAGCAGCGCTACAGGGAGGACGCACTATGGCTACACCTTC.